Shown below are 29 T cell receptor beta chains from a single sample sequenced in a study of T cell repertoires in cytomegalovirus infection. TCRdb re-called the reads through MiXCR, storing one row per CDR3 protein. The repertoire holds about 300,000 distinct CDR3 sequences, with around 10% as singletons. Sequencing used PBMCs. These receptors originate from a human donor in good health (CMV status not recorded). Some clones in this sample may be carry-over from other donors' samples.

In this sample, this clonotype turned up many times. An end of the junction differs from the germline gene, which may be a read error. This chain uses TRBV5-8 with TRBJ2-5, with no clear D. Germline CDR1 SGHTS, CDR2 YDEGEE. The CDR3 is 11 amino acids. The CDR3 sequence is CASTPLEAQYF. The CDR3 nucleotides are TGTGCCAGCACCCCTTTAGAGGCCCAGTACTTC.

This clonotype was detected ten times or more. This rearrangement joins TRBV6-1 to TRBJ2-3, with TRBD2 matching 10 bases. Germline CDR1 is MNHNS and CDR2 is SASEGT. The V gene end was trimmed by 8 bases and the J gene end by 7 bases; junction bases not matched to a gene: 9. This CDR3 comprises 14 residues. The CDR3 DNA sequence: TGTGCCAGCTGGAGCGGGGGGGGGCGACATACGCAGTATTTT. It specifies CASWSGGGRHTQYF.

This clonotype was observed at least ten times. The rearrangement uses TRBV25-1 and TRBJ1-1, with 9 bases matching TRBD1. This CDR3 is built from 19 residues. Germline V gene data show CDR1 as MGHDK and CDR2 as SYGVNS. V lost 4 bases and J lost 7; bases outside the gene matches: 22. The CDR3 coding sequence is TGTGCCAGCAGTGTCCCCCCGGACAGGGGACTATGGTACACTGGTGAAGCTTTCTTT. The encoded protein is CASSVPPDRGLWYTGEAFF.

This clonotype showed up many times. This chain connects TRBV20-1 to TRBJ2-3; D gene uncertain. The germline gives CDR1 DFQATT, CDR2 SNEGSKA (reference sequence). V was shortened by 6 bases and J by 6 bases, with 7 bases between the two germline ends. CDR3 size: 10 residues. CDR3 in DNA: TGCAGTGCCGAATCGGATACGCAGTATTTT. Protein product: CSAESDTQYF.

This clonotype has ten or more counts. This chain links TRBV28 with TRBJ1-3; D uncertain. The V end was cut by 2 bases, the J end by 4 bases, with 6 bases between. Germline CDR1 MDHEN, CDR2 SYDVKM. CDR3 length: 13 residues. This CDR3 is CASSLKAGNTIYF. CDR3 DNA sequence: TGTGCCAGCAGTTTAAAGGCAGGAAACACCATATATTTT. Based on the CDR3 plus reference TRBV28 and TRBJ1-3, the full variable domain is DVKVTQSSRYLVKRTGEKVFLECVQDMDHENMFWYRQDPGLGLRLIYFSYDVKMKEKGDIPEGYSVSREKKERFSLILESASTNQTSMYLCASSLKAGNTIYFGEGSWLTVV.

This clonotype was counted ten times or more. This chain joins TRBV20-1 and TRBJ2-2, with 7 bases that match TRBD2. There are 15 residues in the CDR3. Germline V gives CDR1 DFQATT, CDR2 SNEGSKA (reference sequence). The trim removed 3 bases at V and 3 bases at J, leaving 7 bases unmatched. The CDR3 region is CSARMRGGHTGELFF. The CDR3 DNA sequence: TGCAGTGCTAGGATGCGCGGGGGACACACCGGGGAGCTGTTTTTT.

A note on this clonotype: A read error is likely, as this CDR3 ends without the conserved phenylalanine or tryptophan. The gene calls are TRBV28 and TRBJ1-2, with D possibly matching TRBD1 (6 bases). This CDR3 has 17 residues. V shed 5 bases and J shed 4 bases, with 23 bases lying between them. In germline, CDR1 is MDHEN, CDR2 SYDVKM. The CDR3 DNA follows: TGTGCCAGCAGTCATCCCCGTTCCGGGGGGCGCGCCTATGGCTACACCTTG. Amino acid sequence: CASSHPRSGGRAYGYTL.

In this sample, this clonotype turned up a few times. This rearrangement joins TRBV5-1 to TRBJ1-1, with unresolved D. V lost 1 base, J lost 4 bases, and 14 bases lay in between. CDR1 and CDR2 (germline): SGHRS, YFSETQ. The CDR3 spans 15 residues. Here the CDR3 reads CASSLNLGGSTEAFF. CDR3 nucleotide sequence: TGCGCCAGCAGCTTGAATTTGGGAGGGTCCACTGAAGCTTTCTTT.

The CDR3 bases are TGTGCCAGCAATGGGGGGCGTGGAGATACGCAGTATTTT. Translation: CASNGGRGDTQYF. J is TRBJ2-3 and V is TRBV25-1; D may correspond to TRBD1 or TRBD2 (6 bases each). The CDR3 spans 13 residues. Germline CDR1 is MGHDK and CDR2 is SYGVNS. V was cut by 7 bases and J by 5 bases, with 13 bases left in between.

This clonotype appeared a few times. J is TRBJ2-2 and V is TRBV29-1; possibly TRBD2 for D (5 bases). Germline V gene data show CDR1 as SQVTM and CDR2 as ANQGSEA. The CDR3 contains 14 residues. Trimming pared 4 bases from V and 2 bases from J, leaving 11 bases between. The CDR3 DNA reads as TGCAGCGTTGTCCCCGGGGTTAACACCGGGGAGCTGTTTTTT. This translates into CSVVPGVNTGELFF.

Many counts were recorded for this clonotype. The genes are TRBV7-6 and TRBJ2-1, with 11 bases aligning to TRBD2. The CDR3 spans 17 residues. V was pared by 2 bases and J by 0 bases, with 3 bases of the junction left unmatched. The germline V gene encodes CDR1 SGHVS and CDR2 FNYEAQ. The CDR3 protein is CASSLILAGDSYNEQFF. CDR3 bases: TGTGCCAGCAGCTTAATACTAGCGGGGGACTCCTACAATGAGCAGTTCTTC.

In this sample, this clonotype turned up many times. The V and J genes are TRBV19 and TRBJ2-1; either TRBD1 or TRBD2 may supply D (5 bases each). Looked up from germline, CDR1 is LNHDA and CDR2 is SQIVND (reference sequence). Trimming stripped 0 bases from V and 0 bases from J, with 9 bases between. The CDR3 runs 16 residues. The CDR3 DNA reads as TGTGCCAGTAGTATAGAGTCAGGGAGCTCCTACAATGAGCAGTTCTTC. Residues: CASSIESGSSYNEQFF.

This clonotype has only a few counts. The rearrangement joins TRBV4-3 to TRBJ2-4; possible D gene TRBD1, 6 bases. Per germline, CDR1 LGHNA and CDR2 YSLEER. The length of the CDR3 is 14 residues. Deletions cut 4 bases from V and 2 bases from J, with 9 bases between. The DNA for the CDR3 is TGCGCCAGCAGCCGCAGGGGTTCCAAAAACATTCAGTACTTC. Protein sequence: CASSRRGSKNIQYF.

The CDR3 spells CASSFGQGGHAFF. The CDR3 DNA follows: TGTGCCAGCAGTTTTGGACAGGGGGGCCACGCTTTCTTT. The V call is TRBV12-3 or TRBV12-4, the J call TRBJ1-1; 10 bases line up with TRBD1. The CDR3 covers 13 residues. The V gene end was trimmed by 3 bases and the J gene end by 11 bases; junction bases not matched to a gene: 6.

This sequence joins TRBV5-1 and TRBJ1-3; D call uncertain. V lost 0 bases, J lost 3 bases, and 4 bases lay in between. In germline, CDR1 is SGHRS, CDR2 YFSETQ. This CDR3 is built from 13 residues. CDR3 residues: CASSLGFGNTIYF. The CDR3 bases are TGCGCCAGCAGCTTGGGCTTTGGAAACACCATATATTTT. The whole variable domain, remainder taken from reference TRBV5-1 and TRBJ1-3, is KAGVTQTPRYLIKTRGQQVTLSCSPISGHRSVSWYQQTPGQGLQFLFEYFSETQRNKGNFPGRFSGRQFSNSRSEMNVSTLELGDSALYLCASSLGFGNTIYFGEGSWLTVV.

In its sample, this clonotype was seen a few times. The chain carries TRBV29-1 and TRBJ2-5, with D perhaps TRBD1 (7 bases). There are 14 residues in the CDR3. Germline CDR1 reads SQVTM; CDR2 reads ANQGSEA. Trimming took 6 bases from V and 0 from J, leaving 14 bases between them. The CDR3 sequence: CSVSGGSYQETQYF. The CDR3, as DNA: TGCAGCGTATCAGGGGGGTCGTACCAAGAGACCCAGTACTTC.

The V and J genes are TRBV20-1 and TRBJ1-1; TRBD1 agrees at 12 bases. Germline-derived CDR1 and CDR2 are DFQATT and SNEGSKA (reference sequence). The V segment lost 3 bases and the J segment 10 bases; nucleotides outside the gene matches: 3. CDR3 size: 12 residues. CDR3 amino acids: CSASRDRGPAFF. CDR3 nucleotide sequence: TGCAGTGCTAGTCGGGACAGGGGGCCAGCTTTCTTT.

This clonotype appeared many times. The J gene is TRBJ2-5, the V gene TRBV28; D is possibly TRBD1 or TRBD2 (5 bases each). The CDR3 consists of 15 residues. CDR1 and CDR2 from the germline V gene are MDHEN and SYDVKM. V was pared by 6 bases and J by 7 bases, with 21 bases between. Here the CDR3 DNA reads TGTGCCAGCAGCCTTCCCGGGACGGACGGCGGGACCCAGTACTTC. This codes for CASSLPGTDGGTQYF.

This clonotype showed up just a few times. J is TRBJ1-5 and V is TRBV6-2 or TRBV6-3; perhaps TRBD1 as D (5 bases). V lost 5 bases to trimming and J lost 7 bases, with 18 bases between them. This CDR3 spans 15 amino acids. The germline CDR1 and CDR2 sequences are MNHEY and SVGEGT. The CDR3 spells CASSSPSQGRQPQHF. The CDR3, as DNA: TGTGCCAGCAGTAGCCCCAGTCAGGGTCGGCAGCCCCAGCATTTT.

This clonotype has a count of ten or more. The chain recombines TRBV20-1 with TRBJ1-1; no clear D. With 6 bases removed from V and 6 bases from J, the gap between germline ends came to 23 bases. Germline V gene lookup returns CDR1 DFQATT and CDR2 SNEGSKA (reference sequence). The CDR3 loop spans 15 amino acids. CDR3 in DNA: TGCAGTGCCATTGATTTCGGACTGGTAAGGGCTGAAGCTTTCTTT. Protein sequence: CSAIDFGLVRAEAFF.

V and J are TRBV5-1 and TRBJ1-1, with 7 bases that match TRBD1. V trimming: 4 bases; J trimming: 7 bases; junction bases outside the gene matches: 10. The germline gives CDR1 SGHRS, CDR2 YFSETQ. The CDR3 has 14 amino acids. CDR3 DNA: TGCGCCAGCAGCCCCCGGGACAGCGACCTTGAAGCTTTCTTT. This sequence encodes CASSPRDSDLEAFF.

In its sample, this clonotype was seen many times. The chain combines TRBV25-1 with TRBJ2-3; 9 bases align to TRBD2. CDR3 length: 18 amino acids. The J segment lost 1 base and the V segment lost 8 bases, leaving 16 bases of the junction unmatched. Germline V CDR1 and CDR2: MGHDK, SYGVNS. The CDR3 DNA reads as TGTGCCAGCCCAGCATCGGGACTAGCAGCTACTTGCACAGATACGCAGTATTTT. It encodes CASPASGLAATCTDTQYF.

This clonotype was recorded many times. V gene TRBV12-3 or TRBV12-4 combines with J gene TRBJ2-5; 9 nucleotides match TRBD1. The CDR3 extends over 14 amino acids. Trimming cost V 3 bases and J 6 bases; bases outside gene matches: 5. CDR3 in DNA: TGTGCCAGCAGTTTCGGACAGGGGATAAAGACCCAGTACTTC. It specifies CASSFGQGIKTQYF.

Comments on this clonotype: A much larger clone lies a single base off, so this may be a read error. The CDR3 reads CARWSVGGIYGYTF. In nucleotides, the CDR3 is TGTGCCAGGTGGTCGGTAGGGGGGATCTATGGCTACACCTTC. This chain joins TRBV28 and TRBJ1-2; possibly TRBD1 for D (6 bases). The CDR3 runs to 14 residues. The ends were cut back, 9 bases at V and 4 bases at J, with 18 bases in the middle. Per the germline V gene, CDR1 is MDHEN and CDR2 is SYDVKM.

This clonotype occurred many times. V gene TRBV29-1 combines with J gene TRBJ2-1; D gene uncertain. CDR1 and CDR2 (germline): SQVTM, ANQGSEA. This CDR3 spans 10 amino acids. Trimming cost V 1 base and J 10 bases, with 5 bases left between them. The CDR3: CSVEGAEQFF. The CDR3 DNA follows: TGCAGCGTTGAAGGGGCAGAGCAGTTCTTC.

This clonotype was counted ten times or more. The chain has TRBV7-2 and TRBJ2-5; D is perhaps TRBD2 (6 bases). Deletions cut 4 bases from V and 2 bases from J, with 14 bases between. Germline values: CDR1 SGHTA, CDR2 FQGNSA. The CDR3 covers 15 residues. CDR3 residues: CASSSGLGVQETQYF. CDR3 coding DNA: TGTGCCAGCAGCTCGGGACTGGGGGTACAAGAGACCCAGTACTTC.

The chain is built from TRBV12-3 or TRBV12-4 and TRBJ2-5, with 8 positions matching TRBD1. There are 12 residues in the CDR3. The ends lost 6 bases at V and 5 bases at J; junction bases unmatched: 2. The chain's CDR3 is CASSTGGETQYF. For the CDR3, the DNA is TGTGCCAGCAGCACAGGGGGGGAGACCCAGTACTTC.

This clonotype was seen repeatedly, ten times or more. This chain connects TRBV7-3 to TRBJ1-5, with D unclear. The CDR3 extends over 16 amino acids. CDR1 is SGHTA and CDR2 is FQGTGA in the germline V gene. V was pared by 3 bases and J by 2 bases, with 14 bases between. The CDR3 loop is CASSFWAEDGNQPQHF. Written as DNA, the CDR3 is TGTGCCAGCAGCTTTTGGGCAGAGGATGGCAATCAGCCCCAGCATTTT.

This clonotype has a count of ten or more. V and J are TRBV28 and TRBJ1-5; 9 bases match TRBD1. CDR3 length equals 16 residues. Per the germline V gene, CDR1 is MDHEN and CDR2 is SYDVKM. Trimming took 7 bases from V and 6 from J; bases not matched to a gene: 13. CDR3 sequence reads: CASTISYRGQRQPQHF. The CDR3 bases are TGTGCCAGCACTATATCGTACAGGGGGCAGCGTCAGCCCCAGCATTTT.